The 3 T cell receptor beta chains given below trace back to one sample, sequenced in a study of CD8+CD57+ T cells in acquired aplastic anemia (dated by TCRdb to between 2018 and 2020). Sequencer: Illumina HiSeq 2000. Profiling of TCR beta VDJ combinations and CDR3 sequences used genomic DNA as the template. TCRdb redid the processing of the public reads, applying fastp at Q25 and MiXCR, and retained in-frame beta chains. For every CDR3 protein sequence, its rows merge into one entry that carries the most common genes and DNA. The sample profile shows some 180,000 distinct CDR3 sequences; about half of them were found once. The ten largest clones represent 10% to 15% of the sample. Flow cytometry had shown CD8+CD57+ cell expansion in the patients selected for sequencing. The sequencing input was sorted CD4+, CD8+, or CD8+CD57+ T cells (not recorded which) from PBMCs. The receptor source for this set is a human donor with aplastic anemia.

The chain couples TRBV2 to TRBJ2-1, with TRBD1 as a possible D gene (6 bases). Looked up from germline, CDR1 is SNHLY and CDR2 is FYNNEI. This CDR3 is 13 amino acids long. V was clipped by 5 bases and J by 6 bases, with 11 bases between them. The chain's CDR3 is CASSLQGFNEQFF. The CDR3 region has the DNA TGTGCCAGCAGTCTACAGGGTTTCAATGAGCAGTTCTTC. Variable domain in full (rest from reference TRBV2 and TRBJ2-1): EPEVTQTPSHQVTQMGQEVILRCVPISNHLYFYWYRQILGQKVEFLVSFYNNEISEKSEIFDDQFSVERPDGSNFTLKIRSTKLEDSAMYFCASSLQGFNEQFFGPGTRLTVL.

This chain links TRBV29-1 with TRBJ2-7; D call uncertain. This CDR3 spans 10 amino acids. Germline loops: CDR1 SQVTM, CDR2 ANQGSEA. The ends were cut back, 7 bases at V and 5 bases at J, with 9 bases in the middle. The CDR3 region has the DNA TGCAGCGCCGGCAGTGACGAGCAGTACTTC. The encoded protein is CSAGSDEQYF.

This clonotype was detected ten times or more. The chain recombines TRBV7-8 with TRBJ2-7, with D perhaps TRBD2 (5 bases). Trimming cost V 5 bases and J 1 base, with 18 bases left between them. The CDR3 runs 16 residues. Germline CDR1 reads SGHVS; CDR2 reads FQNEAQ. The CDR3 bases are TGTGCCAGCAGCATCTCCGCCCGGCCGGGGTCCTACGAGCAGTACTTC. Residues: CASSISARPGSYEQYF.